Presented here are 8 T cell receptor beta chains from one specimen sequenced in a study of cytomegalovirus exposure and HLA in healthy donors. A multiplex PCR was run with 60 Vbeta primers and 13 Jbeta primers. Profiled with immunoSEQ multiplex PCR; TCRdb holds only in-frame clones, not every one. This sample has 210,000 or so clones, with more than 75% found just once. The sequenced material came from PBMCs. These receptor sequences come from a man in his thirties or forties in good health and CMV-seronegative.

The chain combines TRBV6-1 with TRBJ1-2; 8 bases are shared with TRBD1. Germline CDR1 and CDR2: MNHNS and SASEGT. The CDR3 runs 15 residues. J lost 5 bases, V lost 1 base, and 6 bases had no gene match. The CDR3 loop reads CASSEVPGGAYGYTF. The CDR3 nucleotides read TGTGCCAGCAGTGAAGTGCCAGGGGGCGCTTATGGCTACACCTTC.

The chain carries TRBV11-2 and TRBJ2-5; 7 bases fit TRBD1. Per germline, CDR1 SGHAT and CDR2 FQNNGV. The CDR3 loop spans 15 amino acids. Losses at the gene ends were 5 bases for V and 5 bases for J; bases not matched to a gene: 11. The CDR3 is CASSINRGNAETQYF. The CDR3 DNA sequence: TGTGCCAGCAGCATCAACAGGGGAAACGCGGAGACCCAGTACTTC.

The chain carries TRBV7-8 and TRBJ2-7, with D uncertain. This CDR3 contains 12 residues. Germline V CDR1 and CDR2: SGHVS, FQNEAQ. Trimming removed 1 base at V and 7 bases at J, with 8 bases between. The CDR3 region has the DNA TGTGCCAGCAGCTTAGGAGACTGGGAGCAGTACTTC. This sequence encodes CASSLGDWEQYF. The whole variable domain, remainder taken from reference TRBV7-8 and TRBJ2-7, is GAGVSQSPRYKVAKRGQDVALRCDPISGHVSLFWYQQALGQGPEFLTYFQNEAQLDKSGLPSDRFFAERPEGSVSTLKIQRTQQEDSAVYLCASSLGDWEQYFGPGTRLTVT.

The chain combines TRBV4-2 with TRBJ2-3; 9 positions match TRBD1. The CDR3 totals 15 residues. The V gene's germline CDR1 is LGHNA and CDR2 YNFKEQ. Trimming removed 0 bases from V and 3 bases from J; junction bases left unmatched: 1. CDR3 bases: TGTGCCAGCAGCCAAGAGGACAGGGGAACAGATACGCAGTATTTT. Residues: CASSQEDRGTDTQYF.

This chain joins TRBV4-1 and TRBJ1-4; D may be TRBD1 (5 bases). V shed 1 base and J shed 8 bases, with 14 bases lying between them. The V gene's germline CDR1 is MGHRA and CDR2 YSYEKL. The CDR3 is 15 amino acids. In nucleotides, the CDR3 is TGCGCCAGCAGCCAAGGAGTCCAGGGTAACGAAAAACTGTTTTTT. Its protein product is CASSQGVQGNEKLFF.

This chain joins TRBV2 and TRBJ2-1; TRBD2 is a possible D gene (5 bases). The CDR3 consists of 11 residues. V gave up 7 bases and J gave up 11 bases, with 12 bases separating them. The germline V gene encodes CDR1 SNHLY and CDR2 FYNNEI. In DNA form, the CDR3 reads TGTGCCAGCAATGTGGTGACTAAGCAGTTCTTC. Encoded protein: CASNVVTKQFF.

The CDR3 bases are TGTGCCAGCAGCTTAGGATACGGAGCGGGGAGCTCCTACGAGCAGTACTTC. This codes for CASSLGYGAGSSYEQYF. The J gene is TRBJ2-7, the V gene TRBV11-2; TRBD2 matches at 7 bases. CDR1 and CDR2 (germline): SGHAT, FQNNGV. The junction had 9 bases not matched to a gene; V was cut back by 1 base and J by 0 bases. This CDR3 region has 17 residues.

This clone was seen once. The chain recombines TRBV6-5 with TRBJ2-7, with TRBD1 identical over 7 bases. The CDR3 is 13 residues long. V shed 9 bases and J 3 bases; nucleotides not matched to a gene: 8. Germline V gene sequence: CDR1 MNHEY, CDR2 SVGAGI. This CDR3 reads CASNLRTGYEQYF. CDR3 in DNA: TGTGCCAGTAACTTAAGGACAGGCTACGAGCAGTACTTC.